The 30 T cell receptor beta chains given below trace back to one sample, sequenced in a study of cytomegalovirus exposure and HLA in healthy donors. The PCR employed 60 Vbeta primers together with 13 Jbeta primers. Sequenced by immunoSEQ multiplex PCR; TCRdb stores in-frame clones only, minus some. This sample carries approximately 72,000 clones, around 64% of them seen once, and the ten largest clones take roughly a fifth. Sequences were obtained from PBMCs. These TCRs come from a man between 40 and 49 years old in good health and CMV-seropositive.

The CDR3 DNA reads TGTGCCAGCAGCTTAACCCAACTTAATGGCTACACCTTC. This codes for CASSLTQLNGYTF. This rearrangement joins TRBV7-9 to TRBJ1-2; no clear D gene. CDR3 length equals 13 residues. V was pared by 2 bases and J by 6 bases, with 10 bases between. Germline V CDR1 and CDR2: SEHNR, FQNEAQ (reference sequence).

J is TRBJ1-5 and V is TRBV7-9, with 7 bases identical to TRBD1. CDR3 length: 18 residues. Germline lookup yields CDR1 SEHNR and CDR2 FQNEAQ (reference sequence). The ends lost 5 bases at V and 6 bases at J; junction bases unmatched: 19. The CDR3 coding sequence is TGTGCCAGCAGCCATGGAGCAAAACAGGGGAGGCCAGGTCAGCCCCAGCATTTT. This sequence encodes CASSHGAKQGRPGQPQHF.

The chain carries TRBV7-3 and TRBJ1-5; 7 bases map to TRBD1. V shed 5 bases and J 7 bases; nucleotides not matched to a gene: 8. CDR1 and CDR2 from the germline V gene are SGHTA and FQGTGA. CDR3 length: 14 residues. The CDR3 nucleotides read TGTGCCAGCAGCCTGGGACAGAGGGGACAGCCCCAGCATTTT. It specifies CASSLGQRGQPQHF.

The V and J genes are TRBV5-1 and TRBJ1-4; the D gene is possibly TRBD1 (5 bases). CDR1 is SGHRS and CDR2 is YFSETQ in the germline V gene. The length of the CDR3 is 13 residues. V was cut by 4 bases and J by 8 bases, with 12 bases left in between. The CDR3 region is CASSTGGSEKLFF. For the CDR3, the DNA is TGCGCCAGCAGCACGGGGGGATCCGAAAAACTGTTTTTT.

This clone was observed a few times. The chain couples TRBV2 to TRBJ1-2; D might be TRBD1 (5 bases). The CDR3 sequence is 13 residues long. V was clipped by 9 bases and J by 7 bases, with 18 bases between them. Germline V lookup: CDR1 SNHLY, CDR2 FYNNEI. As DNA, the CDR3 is TGTGCCAGAAGATTAATGGGAGGGGCTGGCTACACCTTC. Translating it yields CARRLMGGAGYTF.

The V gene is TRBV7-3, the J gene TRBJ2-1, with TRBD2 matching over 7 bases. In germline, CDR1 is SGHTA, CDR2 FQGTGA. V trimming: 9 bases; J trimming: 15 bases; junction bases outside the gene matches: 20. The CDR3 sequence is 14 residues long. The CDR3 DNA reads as TGTGCCAGTTCCCCCGGGACTAACCTTGGCAAGGGGTTCTTC. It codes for CASSPGTNLGKGFF. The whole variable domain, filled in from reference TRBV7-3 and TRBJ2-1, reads GAGVSQTPSNKVTEKGKYVELRCDPISGHTALYWYRQSLGQGPEFLIYFQGTGAADDSGLPNDRFFAVRPEGSVSTLKIQRTERGDSAVYLCASSPGTNLGKGFFGPGTRLTVL.

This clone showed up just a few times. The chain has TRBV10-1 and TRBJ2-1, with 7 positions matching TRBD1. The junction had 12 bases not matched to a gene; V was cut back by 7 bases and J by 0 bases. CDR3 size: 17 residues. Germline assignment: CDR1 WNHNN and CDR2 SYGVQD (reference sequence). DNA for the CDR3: TGCGCCAGCAAATCCCTGACAGGGACCAACTCCTACAATGAGCAGTTCTTC. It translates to CASKSLTGTNSYNEQFF.

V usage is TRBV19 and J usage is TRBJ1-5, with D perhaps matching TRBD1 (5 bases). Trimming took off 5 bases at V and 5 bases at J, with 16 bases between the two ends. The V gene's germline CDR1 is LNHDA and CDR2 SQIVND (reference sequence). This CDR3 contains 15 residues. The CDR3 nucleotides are TGTGCCAGTAGTGACCCCGGAGACAGCTATCAGCCCCAGCATTTT. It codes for CASSDPGDSYQPQHF.

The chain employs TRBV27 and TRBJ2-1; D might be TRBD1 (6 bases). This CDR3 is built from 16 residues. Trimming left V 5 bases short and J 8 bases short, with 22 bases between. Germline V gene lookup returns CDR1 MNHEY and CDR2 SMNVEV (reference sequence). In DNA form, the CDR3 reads TGTGCCAGCAGTGGAGACCAGGGGCAAGGTGTCGATGAGCAGTTCTTC. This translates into CASSGDQGQGVDEQFF.

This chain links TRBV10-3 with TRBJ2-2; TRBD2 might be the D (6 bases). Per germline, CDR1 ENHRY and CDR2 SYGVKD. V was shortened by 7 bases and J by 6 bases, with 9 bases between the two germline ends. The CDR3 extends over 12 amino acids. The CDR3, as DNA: TGTGCCATCATGGGCGGGGCCGGGGAGCTGTTTTTT. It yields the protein CAIMGGAGELFF.

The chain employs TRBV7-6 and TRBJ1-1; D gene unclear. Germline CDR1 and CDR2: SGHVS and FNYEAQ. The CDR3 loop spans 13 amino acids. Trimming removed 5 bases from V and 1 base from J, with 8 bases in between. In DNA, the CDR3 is TGTGCCAGCAGCCGACACGAGAACACTGAAGCTTTCTTT. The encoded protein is CASSRHENTEAFF.

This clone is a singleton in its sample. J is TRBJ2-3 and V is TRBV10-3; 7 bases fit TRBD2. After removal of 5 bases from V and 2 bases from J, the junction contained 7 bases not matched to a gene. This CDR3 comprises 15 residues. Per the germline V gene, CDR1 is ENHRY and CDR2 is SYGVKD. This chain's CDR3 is CAISPGGPYTDTQYF. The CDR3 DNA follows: TGTGCCATCAGTCCGGGGGGACCCTACACAGATACGCAGTATTTT.

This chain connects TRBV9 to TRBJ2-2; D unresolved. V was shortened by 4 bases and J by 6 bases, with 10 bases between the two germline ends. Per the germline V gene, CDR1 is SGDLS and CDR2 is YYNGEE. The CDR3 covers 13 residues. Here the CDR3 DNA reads TGTGCCAGCAGCCAGTCTGCCGCCGGGGAGCTGTTTTTT. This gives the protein CASSQSAAGELFF. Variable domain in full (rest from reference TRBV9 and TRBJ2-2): DSGVTQTPKHLITATGQRVTLRCSPRSGDLSVYWYQQSLDQGLQFLIQYYNGEERAKGNILERFSAQQFPDLHSELNLSSLELGDSALYFCASSQSAAGELFFGEGSRLTVL.

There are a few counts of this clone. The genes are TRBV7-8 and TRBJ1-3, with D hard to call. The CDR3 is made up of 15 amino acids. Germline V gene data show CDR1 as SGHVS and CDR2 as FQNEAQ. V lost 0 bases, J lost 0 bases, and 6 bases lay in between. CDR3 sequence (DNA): TGTGCCAGCAGCTTAGCTCGGGGCTCTGGAAACACCATATATTTT. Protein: CASSLARGSGNTIYF.

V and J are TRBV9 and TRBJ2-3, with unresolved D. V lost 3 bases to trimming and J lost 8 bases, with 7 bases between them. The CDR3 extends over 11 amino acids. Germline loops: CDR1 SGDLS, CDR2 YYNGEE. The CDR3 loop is CASSEGATQYF. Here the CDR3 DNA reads TGTGCCAGCAGCGAAGGAGCTACGCAGTATTTT. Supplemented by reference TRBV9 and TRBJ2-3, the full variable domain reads DSGVTQTPKHLITATGQRVTLRCSPRSGDLSVYWYQQSLDQGLQFLIQYYNGEERAKGNILERFSAQQFPDLHSELNLSSLELGDSALYFCASSEGATQYFGPGTRLTVL.

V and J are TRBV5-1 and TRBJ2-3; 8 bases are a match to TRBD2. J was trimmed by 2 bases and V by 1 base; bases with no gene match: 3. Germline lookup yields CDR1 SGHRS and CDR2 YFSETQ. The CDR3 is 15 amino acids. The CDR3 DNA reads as TGCGCCAGCAGCTTGTTAGCGGGGCTCACAGATACGCAGTATTTT. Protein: CASSLLAGLTDTQYF.

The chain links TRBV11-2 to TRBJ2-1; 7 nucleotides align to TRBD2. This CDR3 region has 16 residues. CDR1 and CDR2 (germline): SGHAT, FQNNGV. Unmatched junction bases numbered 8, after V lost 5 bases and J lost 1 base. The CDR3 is CASSPIERGSYNEQFF. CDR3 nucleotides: TGTGCCAGCAGCCCCATCGAGCGGGGATCCTACAATGAGCAGTTCTTC. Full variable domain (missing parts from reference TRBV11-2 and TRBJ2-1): EAGVAQSPRYKIIEKRQSVAFWCNPISGHATLYWYQQILGQGPKLLIQFQNNGVVDDSQLPKDRFSAERLKGVDSTLKIQPAKLEDSAVYLCASSPIERGSYNEQFFGPGTRLTVL.

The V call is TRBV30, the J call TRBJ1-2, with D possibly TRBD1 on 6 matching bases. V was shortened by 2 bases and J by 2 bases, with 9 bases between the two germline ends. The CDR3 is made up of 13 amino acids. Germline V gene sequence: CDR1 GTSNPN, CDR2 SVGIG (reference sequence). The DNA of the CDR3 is TGTGCCTGGAGTTCAGGACAGAACTATGGCTACACCTTC. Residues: CAWSSGQNYGYTF.

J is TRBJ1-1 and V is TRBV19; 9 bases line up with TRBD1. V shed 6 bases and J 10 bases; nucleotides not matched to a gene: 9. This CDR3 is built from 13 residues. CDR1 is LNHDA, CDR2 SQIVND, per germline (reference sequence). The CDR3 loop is CASRASGTGRAFF. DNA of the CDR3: TGTGCCAGTAGGGCCTCCGGGACAGGGCGAGCTTTCTTT.

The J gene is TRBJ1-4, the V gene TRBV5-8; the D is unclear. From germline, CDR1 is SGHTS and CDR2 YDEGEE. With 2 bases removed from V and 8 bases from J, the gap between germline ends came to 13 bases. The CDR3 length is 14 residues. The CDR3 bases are TGTGCCAGCAGCTTAACACACCTGCCCGAAAAACTGTTTTTT. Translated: CASSLTHLPEKLFF.

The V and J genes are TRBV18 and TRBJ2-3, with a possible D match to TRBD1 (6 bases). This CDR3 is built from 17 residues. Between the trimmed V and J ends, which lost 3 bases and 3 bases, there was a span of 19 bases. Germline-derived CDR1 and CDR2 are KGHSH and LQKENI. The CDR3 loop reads CASSPGVLGGRTDTQYF. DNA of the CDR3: TGTGCCAGCTCACCGGGGGTATTAGGGGGTCGGACAGATACGCAGTATTTT. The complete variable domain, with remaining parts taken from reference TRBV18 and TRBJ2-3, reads NAGVMQNPRHLVRRRGQEARLRCSPMKGHSHVYWYRQLPEEGLKFMVYLQKENIIDESGMPKERFSAEFPKEGPSILRIQQVVRGDSAAYFCASSPGVLGGRTDTQYFGPGTRLTVL.

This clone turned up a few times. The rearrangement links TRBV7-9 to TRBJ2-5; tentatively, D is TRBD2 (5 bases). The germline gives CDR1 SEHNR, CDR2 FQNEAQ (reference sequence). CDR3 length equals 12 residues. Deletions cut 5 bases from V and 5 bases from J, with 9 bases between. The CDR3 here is CASSHSAETQYF. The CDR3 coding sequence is TGTGCCAGCAGCCATAGCGCGGAGACCCAGTACTTC. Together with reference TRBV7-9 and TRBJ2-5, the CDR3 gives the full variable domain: DTGVSQNPRHKITKRGQNVTFRCDPISEHNRLYWYRQTLGQGPEFLTYFQNEAQLEKSRLLSDRFSAERPKGSFSTLEIQRTEQGDSAMYLCASSHSAETQYFGPGTRLLVL.

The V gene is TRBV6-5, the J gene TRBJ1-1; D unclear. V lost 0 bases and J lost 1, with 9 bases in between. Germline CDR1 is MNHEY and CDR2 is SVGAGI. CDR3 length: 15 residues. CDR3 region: CASSYSITGNTEAFF. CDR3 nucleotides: TGTGCCAGCAGTTACTCGATTACTGGGAACACTGAAGCTTTCTTT.

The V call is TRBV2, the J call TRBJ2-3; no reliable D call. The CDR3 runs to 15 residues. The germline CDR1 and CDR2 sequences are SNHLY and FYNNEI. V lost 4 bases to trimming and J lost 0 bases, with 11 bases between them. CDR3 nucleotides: TGTGCCAGCAGTGGCCAAATGAGTAGCACAGATACGCAGTATTTT. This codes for CASSGQMSSTDTQYF.

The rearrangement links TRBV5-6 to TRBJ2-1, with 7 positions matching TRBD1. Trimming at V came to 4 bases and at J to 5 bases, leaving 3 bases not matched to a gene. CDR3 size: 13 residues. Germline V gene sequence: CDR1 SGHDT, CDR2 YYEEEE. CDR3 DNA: TGTGCCAGCAGCGGGGACAGAAACAATGAGCAGTTCTTC. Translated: CASSGDRNNEQFF.

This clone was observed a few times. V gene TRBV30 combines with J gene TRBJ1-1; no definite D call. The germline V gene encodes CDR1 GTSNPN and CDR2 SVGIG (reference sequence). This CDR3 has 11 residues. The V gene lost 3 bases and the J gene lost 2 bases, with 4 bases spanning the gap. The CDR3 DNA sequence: TGTGCCTGGAGGGCTAACACTGAAGCTTTCTTT. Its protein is CAWRANTEAFF.

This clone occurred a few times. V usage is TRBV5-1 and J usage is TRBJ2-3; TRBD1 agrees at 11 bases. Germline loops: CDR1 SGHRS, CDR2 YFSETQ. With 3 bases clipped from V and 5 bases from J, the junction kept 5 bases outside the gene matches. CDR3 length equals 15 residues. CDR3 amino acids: CASSSGTGGIDTQYF. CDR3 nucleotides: TGCGCCAGCAGCTCCGGGACAGGGGGGATAGATACGCAGTATTTT.

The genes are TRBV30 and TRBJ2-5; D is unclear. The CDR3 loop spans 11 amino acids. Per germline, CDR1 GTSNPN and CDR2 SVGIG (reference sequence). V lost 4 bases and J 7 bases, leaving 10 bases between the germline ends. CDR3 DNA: TGTGCCTGGACTCTATTTGGGACCCAGTACTTC. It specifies CAWTLFGTQYF.

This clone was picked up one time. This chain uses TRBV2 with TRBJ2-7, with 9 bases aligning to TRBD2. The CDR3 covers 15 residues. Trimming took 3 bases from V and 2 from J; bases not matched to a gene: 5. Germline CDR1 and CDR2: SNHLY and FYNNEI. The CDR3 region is CASSEGSGSTYEQYF. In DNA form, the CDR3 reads TGTGCCAGCAGTGAGGGTAGCGGGAGTACCTACGAGCAGTACTTC.

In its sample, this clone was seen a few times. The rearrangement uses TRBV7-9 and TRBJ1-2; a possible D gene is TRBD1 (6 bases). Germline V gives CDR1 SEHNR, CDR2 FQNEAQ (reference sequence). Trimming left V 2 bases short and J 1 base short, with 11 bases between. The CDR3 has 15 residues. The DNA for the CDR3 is TGTGCCAGCAGCTTATTAGGACAGAGTAACTATGGCTACACCTTC. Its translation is CASSLLGQSNYGYTF.